A selection of T cell receptor beta chains follows, all from one sample in a study of post-analysis software for immune sequencing data. TCRdb re-analysed the PCR reads in MiXCR, keeping a single row per CDR3 protein. The sample comprises some 800,000 distinct CDR3 sequences, around 42% of which are singletons, and roughly 4.9% rests with the top ten. Input material: blood. Every receptor here comes from a girl aged 5-17 years with multiple sclerosis. Both conserved end residues are part of each CDR3. Fields, in order: J gene, V gene, D gene, clone size, CDR3 length, CDR3 protein, CDR3 DNA. A D gene is named only where the DNA matches it firmly. Only some rows state a clone size, as once, few, many or a class for expanded clones.

j_gene: TRBJ2-7
v_gene: TRBV4-3
d_gene: NA
abundance: NA
len: 15
CDR3aa: CASSQVARNSYEQYF
CDR3nt: TGCGCCAGCAGCCAAGTTGCCAGGAACTCCTACGAGCAGTACTTC

j_gene: TRBJ2-1
v_gene: TRBV24-1
d_gene: TRBD2
abundance: NA
len: 20
CDR3aa: CATSDSSSRGLASSYNEQFF
CDR3nt: TGTGCCACCAGTGACTCGAGCTCGAGAGGACTAGCGTCCTCCTACAATGAGCAGTTCTTC

j_gene: TRBJ2-5
v_gene: TRBV7-8
d_gene: NA
abundance: NA
len: 15
CDR3aa: CASSLDDGEGETQYF
CDR3nt: TGTGCCAGCAGCTTAGATGACGGCGAGGGGGAGACCCAGTACTTC

j_gene: TRBJ2-6
v_gene: TRBV4-3
d_gene: NA
abundance: NA
len: 16
CDR3aa: CASSQEASSGANVLTF
CDR3nt: TGCGCCAGCAGCCAAGAGGCATCCTCTGGGGCCAACGTCCTGACTTTC

j_gene: TRBJ1-1
v_gene: TRBV28
d_gene: NA
abundance: NA
len: 13
CDR3aa: CASSLGVSTEAFF
CDR3nt: TGTGCCAGCAGTTTGGGGGTCTCCACTGAAGCTTTCTTT

j_gene: TRBJ2-7
v_gene: TRBV28
d_gene: TRBD1
abundance: NA
len: 15
CDR3aa: CAGSTPGQAEEAQYF
CDR3nt: TGTGCCGGCAGCACACCGGGACAGGCAGAAGAGGCCCAGTACTTC

j_gene: TRBJ2-1
v_gene: TRBV4-3
d_gene: NA
abundance: NA
len: 14
CDR3aa: CASSQVRGHNEQFF
CDR3nt: TGCGCCAGCAGCCAAGTTCGGGGTCACAATGAGCAGTTCTTC

j_gene: TRBJ2-1
v_gene: TRBV7-2
d_gene: TRBD2
abundance: NA
len: 15
CDR3aa: CASSYVVGGSNEQFF
CDR3nt: TGTGCCAGCAGCTACGTAGTTGGCGGGAGCAATGAGCAGTTCTTC

j_gene: TRBJ2-5
v_gene: TRBV12-3/TRBV12-4
d_gene: TRBD2
abundance: NA
len: 12
CDR3aa: CASSGREVEQYF
CDR3nt: TGTGCCAGCAGCGGGAGGGAGGTAGAGCAGTACTTC

j_gene: TRBJ1-2
v_gene: TRBV28
d_gene: TRBD1
abundance: NA
len: 17
CDR3aa: CASSLGPGQTSFYGYTF
CDR3nt: TGTGCCAGCAGTTTGGGGCCGGGACAGACAAGCTTCTATGGCTACACCTTC

j_gene: TRBJ2-7
v_gene: TRBV6-5
d_gene: NA
abundance: NA
len: 15
CDR3aa: CASSQRQGLSYEQYF
CDR3nt: TGTGCCAGCAGTCAGAGACAGGGACTCTCCTACGAGCAGTACTTC

j_gene: TRBJ1-2
v_gene: TRBV19
d_gene: NA
abundance: NA
len: 13
CDR3aa: CASTPVQSYGYTF
CDR3nt: TGTGCCAGTACCCCTGTACAGTCATATGGCTACACCTTC

j_gene: TRBJ2-7
v_gene: TRBV5-1
d_gene: NA
abundance: NA
len: 15
CDR3aa: CASSWGSGHYYEQYF
CDR3nt: TGCGCCAGCAGCTGGGGATCTGGACACTACTACGAGCAGTACTTC

j_gene: TRBJ2-1
v_gene: TRBV5-1
d_gene: TRBD2
abundance: NA
len: 16
CDR3aa: CASRSWEREANNEQFF
CDR3nt: TGCGCCAGCAGATCCTGGGAGCGGGAGGCCAACAATGAGCAGTTCTTC

j_gene: TRBJ2-1
v_gene: TRBV20-1
d_gene: NA
abundance: few
len: 15
CDR3aa: CSARPPIHLGGEQFF
CDR3nt: TGCAGTGCTAGACCCCCAATACATCTGGGGGGTGAGCAGTTCTTC

j_gene: TRBJ2-3
v_gene: TRBV9
d_gene: TRBD2
abundance: NA
len: 16
CDR3aa: CASMKTSGTSGDTQYF
CDR3nt: TGTGCCAGCATGAAGACTAGCGGGACCTCAGGGGATACGCAGTATTTT

j_gene: TRBJ2-1
v_gene: TRBV4-3
d_gene: TRBD1
abundance: NA
len: 20
CDR3aa: CASSHSRQGNFPGPTNEQFF
CDR3nt: TGCGCCAGCAGCCATTCTAGACAGGGGAATTTCCCCGGTCCTACCAATGAGCAGTTCTTC

j_gene: TRBJ1-4
v_gene: TRBV12-3/TRBV12-4
d_gene: NA
abundance: NA
len: 15
CDR3aa: CASSLYGATNEKLFF
CDR3nt: TGTGCCAGCAGTTTATACGGTGCAACTAATGAAAAACTGTTTTTT

j_gene: TRBJ2-7
v_gene: TRBV3-1
d_gene: TRBD2
abundance: NA
len: 13
CDR3aa: CASSREGRYEQYF
CDR3nt: TGTGCCAGCAGCCGGGAGGGACGCTACGAGCAGTACTTC

j_gene: TRBJ2-7
v_gene: TRBV29-1
d_gene: TRBD1
abundance: NA
len: 13
CDR3aa: CSVAWDRGWEQYF
CDR3nt: TGCAGCGTTGCCTGGGACAGGGGATGGGAGCAGTACTTC

j_gene: TRBJ2-5
v_gene: TRBV28
d_gene: TRBD2
abundance: NA
len: 15
CDR3aa: CATSGRGSWRETQYF
CDR3nt: TGTGCCACCTCGGGGAGGGGAAGCTGGCGAGAGACCCAGTACTTC

j_gene: TRBJ1-1
v_gene: TRBV7-2
d_gene: NA
abundance: NA
len: 11
CDR3aa: CASSFTGEAFF
CDR3nt: TGTGCCAGCAGCTTCACGGGTGAAGCTTTCTTT

j_gene: TRBJ1-2
v_gene: TRBV5-5
d_gene: NA
abundance: few
len: 14
CDR3aa: CASSLEVGGYGYTF
CDR3nt: TGTGCCAGCAGCTTGGAGGTCGGGGGATACGGCTACACCTTC

j_gene: TRBJ1-2
v_gene: TRBV6-5
d_gene: NA
abundance: NA
len: 15
CDR3aa: CASSYSWESDYGYTF
CDR3nt: TGTGCCAGCAGTTACTCTTGGGAGTCGGACTATGGCTACACCTTC

j_gene: TRBJ2-3
v_gene: TRBV7-3
d_gene: NA
abundance: few
len: 13
CDR3aa: CASSPGRTDTQYF
CDR3nt: TGTGCCAGCAGCCCTGGACGGACAGATACGCAGTATTTT

j_gene: TRBJ1-1
v_gene: TRBV7-9
d_gene: NA
abundance: NA
len: 15
CDR3aa: CASSLGDRGGTEAFF
CDR3nt: TGTGCCAGCAGCTTAGGGGACCGCGGGGGAACTGAAGCTTTCTTT

j_gene: TRBJ1-4
v_gene: TRBV27
d_gene: TRBD1
abundance: few
len: 15
CDR3aa: CASSPGDRSREKLFF
CDR3nt: TGTGCCAGCAGTCCGGGGGACAGGTCCCGCGAAAAACTGTTTTTT

j_gene: TRBJ2-7
v_gene: TRBV7-2
d_gene: TRBD2
abundance: NA
len: 15
CDR3aa: CASSLLGGSTYEQYF
CDR3nt: TGTGCCAGCAGCTTATTGGGCGGGAGTACCTACGAGCAGTACTTC

j_gene: TRBJ2-5
v_gene: TRBV4-1
d_gene: NA
abundance: few
len: 14
CDR3aa: CASSQDGAWETQYF
CDR3nt: TGCGCCAGCAGCCAAGATGGGGCTTGGGAGACCCAGTACTTC

j_gene: TRBJ2-7
v_gene: TRBV24-1
d_gene: NA
abundance: NA
len: 13
CDR3aa: CATSDTMTYEQYF
CDR3nt: TGTGCCACCAGTGACACTATGACCTACGAGCAGTACTTC

j_gene: TRBJ2-4
v_gene: TRBV29-1
d_gene: TRBD2
abundance: NA
len: 11
CDR3aa: CSVAGGEVQYF
CDR3nt: TGCAGCGTTGCGGGGGGGGAGGTTCAGTACTTC

j_gene: TRBJ2-4
v_gene: TRBV11-2
d_gene: NA
abundance: NA
len: 15
CDR3aa: CASSKEVSYKNIQYF
CDR3nt: TGTGCCAGCAGCAAGGAGGTCAGCTACAAAAACATTCAGTACTTC

j_gene: TRBJ1-2
v_gene: TRBV20-1
d_gene: NA
abundance: few
len: 11
CDR3aa: CSAHRDYGYTF
CDR3nt: TGCAGTGCCCACAGGGACTATGGCTACACCTTC

j_gene: TRBJ2-1
v_gene: TRBV29-1
d_gene: TRBD2
abundance: NA
len: 14
CDR3aa: CSVVSGRAINEQFF
CDR3nt: TGCAGCGTTGTCAGCGGGAGGGCCATTAATGAGCAGTTCTTC

j_gene: TRBJ2-1
v_gene: TRBV6-6
d_gene: TRBD2
abundance: NA
len: 17
CDR3aa: CASSTPPRTSGDNEQFF
CDR3nt: TGTGCCAGCAGTACGCCCCCAAGGACTAGCGGGGACAATGAGCAGTTCTTC